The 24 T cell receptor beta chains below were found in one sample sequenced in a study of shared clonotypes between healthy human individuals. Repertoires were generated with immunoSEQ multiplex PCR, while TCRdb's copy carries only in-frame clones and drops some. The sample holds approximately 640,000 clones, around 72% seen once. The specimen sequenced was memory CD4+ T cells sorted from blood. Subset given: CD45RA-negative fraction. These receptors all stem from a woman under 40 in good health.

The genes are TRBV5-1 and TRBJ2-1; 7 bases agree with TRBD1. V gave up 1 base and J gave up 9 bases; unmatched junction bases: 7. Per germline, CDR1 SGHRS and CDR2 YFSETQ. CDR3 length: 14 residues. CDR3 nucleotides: TGCGCCAGCAGCTTGATACAGGGGATTAGTGAGCAGTTCTTC. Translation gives CASSLIQGISEQFF.

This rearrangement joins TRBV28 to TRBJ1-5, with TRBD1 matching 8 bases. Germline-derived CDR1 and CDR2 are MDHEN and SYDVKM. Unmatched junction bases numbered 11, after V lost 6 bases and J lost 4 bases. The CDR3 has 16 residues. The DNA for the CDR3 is TGTGCCAGCAGAGACTCCGGACAGGGAGAAAATCAGCCCCAGCATTTT. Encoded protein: CASRDSGQGENQPQHF.

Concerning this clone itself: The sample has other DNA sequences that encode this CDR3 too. The DNA for the CDR3 is TGTGCCAGCAGTCACCCTCCCGGACTAGCGGGAGTTGGGGCCGGGGAGCTGTTTTTT. This codes for CASSHPPGLAGVGAGELFF. The rearrangement uses TRBV7-9 and TRBJ2-2, with TRBD2 matching over 13 bases. CDR1 is SEHNR and CDR2 is FQNEAQ in the germline V gene (reference sequence). The CDR3 runs 19 residues. Trimming took 6 bases from V and 6 from J; bases not matched to a gene: 16.

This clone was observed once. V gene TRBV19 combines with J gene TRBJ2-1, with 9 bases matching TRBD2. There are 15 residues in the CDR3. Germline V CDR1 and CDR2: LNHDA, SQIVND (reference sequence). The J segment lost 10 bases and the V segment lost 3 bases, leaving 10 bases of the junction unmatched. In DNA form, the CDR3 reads TGTGCCAGTAGTATTAAAGGCGGGAGGGCCCCCGAGCAGTTCTTC. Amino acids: CASSIKGGRAPEQFF.

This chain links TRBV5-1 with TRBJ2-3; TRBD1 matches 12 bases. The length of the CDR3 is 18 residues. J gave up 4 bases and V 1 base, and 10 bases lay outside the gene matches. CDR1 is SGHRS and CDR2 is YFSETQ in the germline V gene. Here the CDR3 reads CASSLYAKGTGGPDTQYF. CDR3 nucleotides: TGCGCCAGCAGCTTGTATGCCAAAGGGACAGGGGGCCCAGATACGCAGTATTTT.

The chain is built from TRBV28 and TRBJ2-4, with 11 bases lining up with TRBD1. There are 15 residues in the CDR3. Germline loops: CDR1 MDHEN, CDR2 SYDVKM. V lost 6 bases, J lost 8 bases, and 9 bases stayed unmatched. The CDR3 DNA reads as TGTGCCAGCAGCTCTTTTGGGACAGGGGGACACATTCAGTACTTC. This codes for CASSSFGTGGHIQYF.

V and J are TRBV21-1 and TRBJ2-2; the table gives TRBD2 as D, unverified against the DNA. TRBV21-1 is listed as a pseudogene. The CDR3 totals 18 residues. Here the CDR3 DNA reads TGTGCCAGCCGCTTCACCCGGGATCAAGGAAGGCCCGGCGGGGAGCTGTTTTTT. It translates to CASRFTRDQGRPGGELFF.

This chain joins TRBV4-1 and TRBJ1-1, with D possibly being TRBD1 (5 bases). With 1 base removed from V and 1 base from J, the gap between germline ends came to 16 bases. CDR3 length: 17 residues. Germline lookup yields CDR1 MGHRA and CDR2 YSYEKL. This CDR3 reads CASSQGRAGRKNTEAFF. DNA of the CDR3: TGCGCCAGCAGCCAAGGAAGAGCAGGGCGGAAGAACACTGAAGCTTTCTTT.

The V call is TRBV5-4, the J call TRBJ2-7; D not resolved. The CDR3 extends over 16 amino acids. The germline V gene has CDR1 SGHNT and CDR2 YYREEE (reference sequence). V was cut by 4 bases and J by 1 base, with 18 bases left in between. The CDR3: CASSQDDASPSYEQYF. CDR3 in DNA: TGTGCCAGCAGCCAAGATGATGCGTCCCCTTCCTACGAGCAGTACTTC.

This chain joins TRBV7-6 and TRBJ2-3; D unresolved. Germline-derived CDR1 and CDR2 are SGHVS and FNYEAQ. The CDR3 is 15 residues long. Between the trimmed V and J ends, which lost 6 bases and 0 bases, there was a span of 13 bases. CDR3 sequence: CASRSRLESTDTQYF. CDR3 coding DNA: TGTGCCAGCAGGTCGAGACTGGAAAGCACAGATACGCAGTATTTT.

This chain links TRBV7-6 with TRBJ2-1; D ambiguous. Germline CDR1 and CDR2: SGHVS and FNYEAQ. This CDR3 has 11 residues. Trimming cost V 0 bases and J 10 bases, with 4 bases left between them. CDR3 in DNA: TGTGCCAGCAGCTTAGCGGGGGAGCAGTTCTTC. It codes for CASSLAGEQFF.

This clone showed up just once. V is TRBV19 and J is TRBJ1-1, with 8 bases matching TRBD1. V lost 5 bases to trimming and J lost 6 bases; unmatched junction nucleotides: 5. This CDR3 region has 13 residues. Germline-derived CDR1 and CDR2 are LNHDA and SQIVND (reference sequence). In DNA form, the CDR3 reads TGTGCCAGTAGTCTGGACAGGGAGGCTGAAGCTTTCTTT. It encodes CASSLDREAEAFF.

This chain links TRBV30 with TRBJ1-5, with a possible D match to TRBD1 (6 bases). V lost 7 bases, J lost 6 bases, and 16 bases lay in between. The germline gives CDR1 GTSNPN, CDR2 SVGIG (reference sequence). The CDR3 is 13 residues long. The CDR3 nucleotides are TGTGCCTACGCCTTACAGGGATCTCAGCCCCAGCATTTT. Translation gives CAYALQGSQPQHF.

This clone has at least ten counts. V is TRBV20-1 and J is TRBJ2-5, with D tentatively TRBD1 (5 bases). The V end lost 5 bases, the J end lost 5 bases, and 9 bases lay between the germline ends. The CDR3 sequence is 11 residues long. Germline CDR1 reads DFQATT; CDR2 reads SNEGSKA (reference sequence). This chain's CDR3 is CSAPGFETQYF. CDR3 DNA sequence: TGCAGTGCTCCAGGGTTTGAGACCCAGTACTTC.

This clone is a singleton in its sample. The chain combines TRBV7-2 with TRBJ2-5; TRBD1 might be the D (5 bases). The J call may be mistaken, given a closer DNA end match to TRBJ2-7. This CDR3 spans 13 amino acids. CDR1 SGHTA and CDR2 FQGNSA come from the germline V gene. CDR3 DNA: TGTGCCAGCAGCTTTTATCAGGGTCCCGAGCAGTACTTC. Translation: CASSFYQGPEQYF.

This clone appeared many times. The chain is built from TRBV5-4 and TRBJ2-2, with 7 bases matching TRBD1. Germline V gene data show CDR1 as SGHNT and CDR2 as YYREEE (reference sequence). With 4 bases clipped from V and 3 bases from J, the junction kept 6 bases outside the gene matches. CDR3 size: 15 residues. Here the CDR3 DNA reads TGTGCCAGCAGCGTTGACAGGGACGACACCGGGGAGCTGTTTTTT. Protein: CASSVDRDDTGELFF.

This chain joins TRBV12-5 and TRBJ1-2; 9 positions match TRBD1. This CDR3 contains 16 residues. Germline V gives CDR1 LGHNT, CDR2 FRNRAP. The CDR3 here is CASSPGQGPSSYGYTF. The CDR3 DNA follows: TGTGCAAGTTCCCCGGGACAGGGCCCCTCGAGCTATGGCTACACCTTC.

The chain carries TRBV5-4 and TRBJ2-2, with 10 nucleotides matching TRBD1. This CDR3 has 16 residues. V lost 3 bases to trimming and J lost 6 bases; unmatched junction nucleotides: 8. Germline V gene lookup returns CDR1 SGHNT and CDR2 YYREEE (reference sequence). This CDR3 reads CASSSGGTGVAGELFF. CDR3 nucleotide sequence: TGTGCCAGCAGCTCGGGGGGGACAGGGGTGGCCGGGGAGCTGTTTTTT.

The CDR3 protein is CASSLVTSGSSFGYEQYF. DNA for the CDR3: TGCGCCAGCAGCTTGGTTACTAGCGGGAGTTCGTTCGGCTACGAGCAGTACTTC. The gene calls are TRBV5-1 and TRBJ2-7; 11 bases fit TRBD2. Germline-derived CDR1 and CDR2 are SGHRS and YFSETQ. The CDR3 has 18 amino acids. V was pared by 0 bases and J by 3 bases, with 11 bases of the junction left unmatched.

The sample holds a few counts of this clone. Here the CDR3 DNA reads TGTGCCAGCAGTGAATGGACAGTGGGCGAGCAGTACTTC. As protein: CASSEWTVGEQYF. The J gene is TRBJ2-7, the V gene TRBV5-5; D is possibly TRBD1 (6 bases). Germline V lookup: CDR1 SGHKS, CDR2 YYEKEE (reference sequence). The CDR3 has 13 residues. V gave up 5 bases and J gave up 6 bases, with 15 bases separating them.

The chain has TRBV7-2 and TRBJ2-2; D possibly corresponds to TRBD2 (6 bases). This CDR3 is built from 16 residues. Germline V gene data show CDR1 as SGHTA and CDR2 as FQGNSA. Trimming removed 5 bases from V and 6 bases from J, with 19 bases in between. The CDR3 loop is CASSINGGTHPGELFF. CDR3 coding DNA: TGTGCCAGCAGCATTAATGGTGGGACTCACCCCGGGGAGCTGTTTTTT.

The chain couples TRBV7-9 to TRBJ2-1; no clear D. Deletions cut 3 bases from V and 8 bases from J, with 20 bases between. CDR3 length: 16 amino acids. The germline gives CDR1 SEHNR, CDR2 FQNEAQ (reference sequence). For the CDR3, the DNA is TGTGCCAGCAGCTTTGTCCATTTGTTACAGCTCGATGAGCAGTTCTTC. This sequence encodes CASSFVHLLQLDEQFF.

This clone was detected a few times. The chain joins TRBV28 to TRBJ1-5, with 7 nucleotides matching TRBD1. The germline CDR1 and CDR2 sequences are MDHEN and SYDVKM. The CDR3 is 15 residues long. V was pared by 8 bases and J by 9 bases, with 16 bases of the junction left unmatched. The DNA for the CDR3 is TGTGCCAGCTGGACCCACCGACAGGGCGCCCGGCCCCAGCATTTT. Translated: CASWTHRQGARPQHF.

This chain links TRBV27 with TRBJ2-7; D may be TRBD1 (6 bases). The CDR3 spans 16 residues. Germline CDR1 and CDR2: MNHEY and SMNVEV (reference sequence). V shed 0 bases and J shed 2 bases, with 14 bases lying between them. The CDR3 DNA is TGTGCCAGCAGTTTATCTAGGCAGGGGCTACCCTACGAGCAGTACTTC. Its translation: CASSLSRQGLPYEQYF.